The text below deals with one T cell receptor (beta chain). The data stem from a study of control samples from healthy donors and cancer patients. This table comes from immunoSEQ multiplex PCR, and its TCRdb copy is limited to in-frame clones, with some not included. The sample lists roughly 120,000 clones; less than 95% were seen once. Sequencing was carried out using blood. This receptor was taken from a man aged 25-45 years in good health.

Here the CDR3 reads CATSERGTENVSYNSPLHF. In DNA, the CDR3 is TGTGCCACCAGTGAACGTGGGACAGAGAATGTGTCCTATAATTCACCCCTCCACTTT. V gene TRBV24-1 combines with J gene TRBJ1-6; TRBD1 aligns across 7 bases. The CDR3 runs to 19 residues. Germline V gene lookup returns CDR1 KGHDR and CDR2 SFDVKD. The V and J ends lost 4 bases and 1 base, in that order; junction bases with no gene match: 12.